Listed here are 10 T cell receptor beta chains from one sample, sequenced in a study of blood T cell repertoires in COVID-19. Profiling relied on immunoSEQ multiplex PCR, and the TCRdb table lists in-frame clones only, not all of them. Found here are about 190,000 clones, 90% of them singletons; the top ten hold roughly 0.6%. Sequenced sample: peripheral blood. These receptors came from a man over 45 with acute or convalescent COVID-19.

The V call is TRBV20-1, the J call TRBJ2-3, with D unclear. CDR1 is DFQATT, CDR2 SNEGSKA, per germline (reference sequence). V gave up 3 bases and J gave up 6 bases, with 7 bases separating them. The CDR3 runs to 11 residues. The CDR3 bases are TGCAGTGCTAGTTTCGTCGATACGCAGTATTTT. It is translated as CSASFVDTQYF.

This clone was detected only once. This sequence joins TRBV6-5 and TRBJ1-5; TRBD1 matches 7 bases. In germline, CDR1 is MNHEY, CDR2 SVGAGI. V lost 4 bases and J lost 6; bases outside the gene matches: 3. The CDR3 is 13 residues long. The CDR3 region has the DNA TGTGCCAGCAGTTTACCAGGGGGTCAGCCCCAGCATTTT. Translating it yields CASSLPGGQPQHF.

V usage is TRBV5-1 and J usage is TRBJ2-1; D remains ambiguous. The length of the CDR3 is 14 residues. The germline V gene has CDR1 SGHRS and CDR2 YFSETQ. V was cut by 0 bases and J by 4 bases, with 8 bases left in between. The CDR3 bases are TGCGCCAGCAGCTTGGACTATATATACAATGAGCAGTTCTTC. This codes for CASSLDYIYNEQFF.

CDR3 sequence reads: CAISEQGADEQYF. CDR3 bases: TGTGCCATCAGTGAGCAGGGGGCGGACGAGCAGTACTTC. This chain connects TRBV10-3 to TRBJ2-7; 8 bases are shared with TRBD1. The CDR3 is made up of 13 amino acids. Germline V gene data show CDR1 as ENHRY and CDR2 as SYGVKD. V shed 2 bases, J shed 5 bases, and the junction held 2 bases outside the gene matches.

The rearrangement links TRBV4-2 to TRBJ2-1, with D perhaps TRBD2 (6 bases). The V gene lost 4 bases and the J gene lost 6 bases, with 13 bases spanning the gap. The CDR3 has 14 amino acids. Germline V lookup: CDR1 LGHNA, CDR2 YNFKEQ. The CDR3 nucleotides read TGTGCCAGCAGCCCGCGACTAGTTATCAATGAGCAGTTCTTC. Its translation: CASSPRLVINEQFF.

Here the CDR3 DNA reads TGTGCCTGGAGTAAGAAGCGGCAAGGCAATGAGCAGTTCTTC. This codes for CAWSKKRQGNEQFF. V and J are TRBV30 and TRBJ2-1; tentative D call: TRBD2 (5 bases). CDR1 GTSNPN and CDR2 SVGIG come from the germline V gene (reference sequence). Trimming took off 2 bases at V and 6 bases at J, with 14 bases between the two ends. This CDR3 comprises 14 residues.

The CDR3 DNA reads as TGTGCCAGCAGCCACCTCCCGGGGACTAGCGGGGGCACAGATACGCAGTATTTT. Translating gives CASSHLPGTSGGTDTQYF. The rearrangement uses TRBV3-1 (or the pseudogene TRBV3-2) and TRBJ2-3, with 13 bases identical to TRBD2. The CDR3 spans 18 residues. Per the germline V gene, CDR1 is LGHDT and CDR2 is YNNKEL (reference sequence). The junction had 7 bases not matched to a gene; V was cut back by 3 bases and J by 1 base.

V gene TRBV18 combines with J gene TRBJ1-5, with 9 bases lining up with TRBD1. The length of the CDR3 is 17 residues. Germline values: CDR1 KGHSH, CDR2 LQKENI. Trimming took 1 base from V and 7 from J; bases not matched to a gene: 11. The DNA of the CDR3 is TGTGCCAGCTCACCACGGCTCGTACAGGGGGCTGGGCAGCCCCAGCATTTT. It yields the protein CASSPRLVQGAGQPQHF.

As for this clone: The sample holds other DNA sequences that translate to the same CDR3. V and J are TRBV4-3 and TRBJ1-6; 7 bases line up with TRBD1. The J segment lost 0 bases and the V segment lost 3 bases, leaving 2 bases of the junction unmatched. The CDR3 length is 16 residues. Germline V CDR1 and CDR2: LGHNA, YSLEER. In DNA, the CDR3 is TGCGCCAGCAGCCAGGACAGGAGCTCCTATAATTCACCCCTCCACTTT. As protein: CASSQDRSSYNSPLHF.

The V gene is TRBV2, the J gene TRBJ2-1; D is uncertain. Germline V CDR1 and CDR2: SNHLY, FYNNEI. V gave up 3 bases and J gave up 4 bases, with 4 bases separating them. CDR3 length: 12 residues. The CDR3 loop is CASSERYNEQFF. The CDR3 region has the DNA TGTGCCAGCAGTGAGCGTTACAATGAGCAGTTCTTC.